The TCR beta chain under discussion was sequenced for a study of blood T cell repertoires in COVID-19. Background on the study: The origin of the acute and convalescent COVID-19 samples was the United States, Italy and Spain. Nucleic acid was either cDNA or gDNA, and it came from T cells, B-cell-depleted T cells, or PBMCs.

Of note for this clone: The same CDR3 can be traced to other DNA sequences in this sample.

Trimming cost V 4 bases and J 3 bases; bases outside gene matches: 1. CDR1 is SQVTM and CDR2 is ANQGSEA in the germline V gene. The CDR3 length is 12 residues. As handled by the study authors: Estimated nucleated cell counts came from reference gene primer amplification. Profiling relied on immunoSEQ multiplex PCR, and the TCRdb table lists in-frame clones only, not all of them. V and J calls and clone size are those listed in that table; D and trimming were worked out from the DNA. This table has under 300,000 clones, under 85% appearing once. This receptor was identified in a human donor in a cohort sampled during active COVID-19. The chain carries TRBV29-1 and TRBJ2-3; the match to TRBD1 covers 7 bases. The sample was peripheral blood. CDR3 sequence (DNA): TGCAGCGTTGGACAGGGAACAGATACGCAGTATTTT. Protein: CSVGQGTDTQYF.